The 16 T cell receptor beta chains reported below all come from one sample, sequenced in a study of OX40 agonist ivuxolimab in advanced cancers. Using immunoSEQ multiplex PCR, the repertoire was profiled, and TCRdb retains in-frame clones only, with some absent. In the table there are some 76,000 clones, roughly 86% of which are singletons. Sequences were derived from CD4+ or CD8+ T cells sorted from blood, sampled in a trial of the OX40 agonist ivuxolimab. These receptors originate from an adult with an advanced solid tumor such as melanoma, head and neck, liver or kidney cancer.

CDR3 region: CASSLKGGLNQETQYF. The CDR3 region has the DNA TGCGCCAGCAGCTTGAAGGGGGGACTGAACCAAGAGACCCAGTACTTC. This sequence joins TRBV5-1 and TRBJ2-5; either TRBD1 or TRBD2 may fit D (6 bases each). There are 16 residues in the CDR3. Germline loops: CDR1 SGHRS, CDR2 YFSETQ. Trimming removed 1 base from V and 0 bases from J, with 13 bases in between.

V usage is TRBV11-3 and J usage is TRBJ2-2; 8 bases line up with TRBD2. The germline V gene encodes CDR1 SGHNT and CDR2 YENEEA. CDR3 length: 17 residues. With 5 bases clipped from V and 4 bases from J, the junction kept 12 bases outside the gene matches. As DNA, the CDR3 is TGTGCCAGCAGCCCGGGGGGGCGGACAGATGTCACCGGGGAGCTGTTTTTT. It is translated as CASSPGGRTDVTGELFF.

V gene TRBV6-1 combines with J gene TRBJ2-7; 10 bases agree with TRBD1. This CDR3 has 15 amino acids. The germline CDR1 and CDR2 sequences are MNHNS and SASEGT. The V segment lost 7 bases and the J segment 3 bases; nucleotides outside the gene matches: 9. The CDR3 protein is CASTILGTGVYEQYF. CDR3 DNA: TGTGCCAGCACGATCTTGGGGACAGGGGTCTACGAGCAGTACTTC.

This clone occurred once. The chain has TRBV18 and TRBJ2-3, with a weak D call TRBD1 (6 bases). CDR3 size: 15 residues. Germline CDR1 reads KGHSH; CDR2 reads LQKENI. V lost 1 base, J lost 6 bases, and 14 bases lay in between. The CDR3, as DNA: TGTGCCAGCTCACCACAAACGGGCAGGGGTGATACGCAGTATTTT. Translating gives CASSPQTGRGDTQYF.

A word on this clone: Other DNA sequences in the sample encode the same CDR3. This chain joins TRBV7-9 and TRBJ1-4; tentative D call: TRBD1 (5 bases). The ends were cut back, 2 bases at V and 3 bases at J, with 7 bases in the middle. This CDR3 comprises 14 residues. Per germline, CDR1 SEHNR and CDR2 FQNEAQ (reference sequence). The CDR3 loop is CASSLRGANEKLFF. CDR3 nucleotides: TGTGCCAGCAGCTTACGGGGGGCTAATGAAAAACTGTTTTTT.

The rearrangement uses TRBV21-1 and TRBJ2-7; the table's TRBD1 call for D was not verified on the DNA. TRBV21-1 is termed a pseudogene. The CDR3 has 19 amino acids. The CDR3 sequence: CASSKGGPFRDRGTYEQYF. The CDR3 nucleotides read TGTGCCAGCAGCAAAGGGGGCCCCTTCCGGGACAGGGGTACCTACGAGCAGTACTTC.

J is TRBJ1-6 and V is TRBV28, with D perhaps matching TRBD1 (6 bases). V lost 1 base and J lost 7, with 14 bases in between. The CDR3 covers 16 residues. Germline V gene data show CDR1 as MDHEN and CDR2 as SYDVKM. The CDR3 reads CASSLLQGTGNSPLHF. CDR3 DNA: TGTGCCAGCAGTTTATTACAGGGTACGGGCAATTCACCCCTCCACTTT. Drawing the rest from reference TRBV28 and TRBJ1-6, the complete variable domain is DVKVTQSSRYLVKRTGEKVFLECVQDMDHENMFWYRQDPGLGLRLIYFSYDVKMKEKGDIPEGYSVSREKKERFSLILESASTNQTSMYLCASSLLQGTGNSPLHFGNGTRLTVT.

The chain has TRBV7-3 and TRBJ2-3; the match to TRBD2 covers 10 bases. Trimming removed 0 bases from V and 5 bases from J; junction bases left unmatched: 8. The germline CDR1 and CDR2 sequences are SGHTA and FQGTGA. CDR3 length equals 17 residues. The CDR3 is CASSLTRGSGGQDTQYF. In DNA, the CDR3 is TGTGCCAGCAGCTTAACGAGAGGTAGCGGGGGGCAAGATACGCAGTATTTT.

This clone was detected once. The chain uses TRBV9 and TRBJ1-3; TRBD1 might be the D (6 bases). Between the trimmed V and J ends, which lost 0 bases and 0 bases, there was a span of 16 bases. The germline CDR1 and CDR2 sequences are SGDLS and YYNGEE. The CDR3 spans 18 residues. The CDR3 reads CASSVGGGQPSSGNTIYF. The CDR3 coding sequence is TGTGCCAGCAGCGTAGGGGGAGGACAGCCGAGCTCTGGAAACACCATATATTTT.

The V and J genes are TRBV6-5 and TRBJ1-6; D not certain. V was pared by 2 bases and J by 11 bases, with 13 bases between. Per germline, CDR1 MNHEY and CDR2 SVGAGI. The CDR3 runs to 14 residues. CDR3: CASSYERADTPLHF. The CDR3 region has the DNA TGTGCCAGCAGTTACGAGAGGGCTGACACACCCCTCCACTTT.

The rearrangement links TRBV30 to TRBJ2-6; 12 bases are a match to TRBD2. CDR1 and CDR2 (germline): GTSNPN, SVGIG (reference sequence). Trimming took 5 bases from V and 4 from J; bases not matched to a gene: 0. The CDR3 is 14 residues long. The CDR3 DNA follows: TGTGCCTGGGGACTAGCGGGAGGGGCCAACGTCCTGACTTTC. This encodes CAWGLAGGANVLTF.

The DNA for the CDR3 is TGCGCCAGCAGCTTGGGTTCGGGGCCCCAAGAGACCCAGTACTTC. Its protein product is CASSLGSGPQETQYF. V gene TRBV5-1 combines with J gene TRBJ2-5; either TRBD1 or TRBD2 may supply D (5 bases each). The germline gives CDR1 SGHRS, CDR2 YFSETQ. The CDR3 length is 15 residues. The V gene lost 0 bases and the J gene lost 1 base, with 10 bases spanning the gap.

The chain joins TRBV12-5 to TRBJ2-3, with D uncertain. V was clipped by 4 bases and J by 1 base, with 18 bases between them. This CDR3 contains 17 residues. CDR1 and CDR2 (germline): LGHNT, FRNRAP. This chain's CDR3 is CASGSDTWGSGTDTQYF. The DNA of the CDR3 is TGTGCTAGTGGTTCCGACACCTGGGGTTCAGGCACAGATACGCAGTATTTT. Looking up the rest from reference TRBV12-5 and TRBJ2-3 gives the full variable domain: DARVTQTPRHKVTEMGQEVTMRCQPILGHNTVFWYRQTMMQGLELLAYFRNRAPLDDSGMPKDRFSAEMPDATLATLKIQPSEPRDSAVYFCASGSDTWGSGTDTQYFGPGTRLTVL.

The V call is TRBV5-1, the J call TRBJ1-2; no clear D. Germline CDR1 is SGHRS and CDR2 is YFSETQ. There are 14 residues in the CDR3. The V and J ends lost 0 bases and 6 bases respectively, with 12 bases between them. The CDR3 loop reads CASSLALTADGYTF. CDR3 DNA sequence: TGCGCCAGCAGCTTGGCCTTGACCGCGGATGGCTACACCTTC.

The rearrangement uses TRBV12-5 and TRBJ2-3; tentatively, D is TRBD1 (5 bases). CDR1 LGHNT and CDR2 FRNRAP come from the germline V gene. This CDR3 is built from 13 residues. V was trimmed by 5 bases and J by 5 bases, leaving 11 bases between them. This chain's CDR3 is CASGPNRGDTQYF. The CDR3 DNA reads TGTGCTAGTGGTCCAAATAGGGGAGATACGCAGTATTTT.

The rearrangement joins TRBV5-6 to TRBJ2-3; 8 nucleotides align to TRBD2. Per the germline V gene, CDR1 is SGHDT and CDR2 is YYEEEE. The V segment lost 4 bases and the J segment 4 bases; nucleotides outside the gene matches: 14. There are 17 residues in the CDR3. The CDR3 DNA follows: TGTGCCAGCAGCGCCCTTGGGAGTAGCGGGGTAGCAGATACGCAGTATTTT. Amino acids: CASSALGSSGVADTQYF.